The table lists the clone carrying this T cell receptor (beta chain) with a few counts. Its antigen is currently unknown. The sample originates from a study of T cell repertoires in cytomegalovirus infection. Study as a whole: Matching HLA type and CMV infection were both indicated by public TCR beta signatures. Study conclusions and caveats: Dominating the ex vivo response were TCR beta clonotypes that were CMV-specific and HLA-C-restricted. Public TCR beta family frequency separated CMV-and-HLA carriers, including in an independent cohort.

TCRdb processed the reads anew with MiXCR; each CDR3 protein has one entry. The repertoire includes 450,000 to 650,000 distinct CDR3 sequences, more than 25% of them detected once, and approximately 13% sits in the top ten. The CDR3 is 13 residues long. Trimming left V 6 bases short and J 6 bases short, with 14 bases between. Specimen: PBMCs. The J gene is TRBJ1-1, the V gene TRBV12-3 or TRBV12-4; weak D call: TRBD1 (5 bases). The origin of this receptor is a human donor in good health (CMV status not recorded). Some clones in this sample may be carry-over from other donors' samples. The CDR3, as DNA: TGTGCCAGCAGGGGGACGGCGGCTTCTGAAGCTTTCTTT. Amino acids: CASRGTAASEAFF.